This paragraph covers one T cell receptor (beta chain) sequence. This sample was taken from a study of shared clonotypes between healthy human individuals. Study information: Donor ages ranged 18 to 49 years: a couple of women, a few men.

This CDR3 has 14 amino acids. Trimming took off 1 base at V and 5 bases at J, with 8 bases between the two ends. Germline values: CDR1 LGHNT, CDR2 FRNRAP. The assay was run at deep level. The sorted-subset replicate PCRs were given 200 ng DNA, which is about 29,000 T cell genomes. Measured with immunoSEQ multiplex PCR; TCRdb has only the in-frame clones, and not every one. The repertoire has about 1 million clones, under 80% of them found once; the top ten carry approximately 1.5%. This receptor was identified in a young man in good health. What was sequenced was memory CD4+ T cells sorted from blood. Subset noted: CD45RA-negative fraction. The chain recombines TRBV12-5 with TRBJ2-2; D not resolved. The CDR3 nucleotides are TGTGCTAGTGGTTTGGGGGTACGAACCGGGGAGCTGTTTTTT. Amino acids: CASGLGVRTGELFF.